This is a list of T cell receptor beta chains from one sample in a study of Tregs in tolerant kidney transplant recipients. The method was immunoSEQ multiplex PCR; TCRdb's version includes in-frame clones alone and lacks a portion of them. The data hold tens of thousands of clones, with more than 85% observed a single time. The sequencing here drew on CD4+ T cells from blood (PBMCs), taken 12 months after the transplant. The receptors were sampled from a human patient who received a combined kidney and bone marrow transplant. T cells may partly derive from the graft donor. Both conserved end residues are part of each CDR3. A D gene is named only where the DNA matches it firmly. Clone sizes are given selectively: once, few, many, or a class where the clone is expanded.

DNA: TGTGCCAGCAGCGGACAGGGGGGTAGTTCACCCCTCCACTTT
CDR3: CASSGQGGSSPLHF
J: TRBJ1-6
size: -
D: TRBD1
V: TRBV7-8

DNA: TGTGCCAGCAGTAACGCGGGACAGGGGGGGTCCGGGGAGCTGTTTTTT
CDR3: CASSNAGQGGSGELFF
J: TRBJ2-2
size: -
D: TRBD1
V: TRBV7-9

DNA: TGTGCCAGCAGCCTCGTCCCGGGACAGGGAGGGGAAGAGACCCAGTACTTC
CDR3: CASSLVPGQGGEETQYF
J: TRBJ2-5
size: -
D: TRBD1
V: TRBV9

DNA: TGTGCAAGTCGCCGCGGATCCACACAAAGTCGGGCCAACGTCCTGACTTTC
CDR3: CASRRGSTQSRANVLTF
J: TRBJ2-6
size: -
D: -
V: TRBV12-2

DNA: TGTGCCAGCAGTGAACCTCGGAGGACAGATACGCAGTATTTT
CDR3: CASSEPRRTDTQYF
J: TRBJ2-3
size: -
D: -
V: TRBV6-1

DNA: TGTGCCAGCAGTCGAACCTTACTAGCGGGGGGGCAAAAGGCCGGGGAGCTGTTTTTT
CDR3: CASSRTLLAGGQKAGELFF
J: TRBJ2-2
size: -
D: TRBD2
V: TRBV28

DNA: TGTGCCAGCAGTGTCATCCCAGGCCCAGAGCAGGGGAACGAGCAGTACTTC
CDR3: CASSVIPGPEQGNEQYF
J: TRBJ2-7
size: -
D: -
V: TRBV6-1

DNA: TGTGCCAGCACCCGAACAGCTTATAGCAATCAGCCCCAGCATTTT
CDR3: CASTRTAYSNQPQHF
J: TRBJ1-5
size: once
D: -
V: TRBV6-5

DNA: TGTGCCAGCAGCTTTGACAGGGCACAGTTCTTC
CDR3: CASSFDRAQFF
J: TRBJ2-1
size: few
D: TRBD1
V: TRBV11-3

DNA: TGTGCCAGCAGTTTAAGGCGACTAGCGGGGTACCAAGAGACCCAGTACTTC
CDR3: CASSLRRLAGYQETQYF
J: TRBJ2-5
size: -
D: TRBD2
V: TRBV28

DNA: TGTGCCAGCTCACCAGAGAGAAGCGTGCAGGAGCAGTTCTTC
CDR3: CASSPERSVQEQFF
J: TRBJ2-1
size: -
D: -
V: TRBV18

DNA: TGTGCCAGCAGCACCCGACAGGGGGCGAACACCGGGGAGCTGTTTTTT
CDR3: CASSTRQGANTGELFF
J: TRBJ2-2
size: -
D: TRBD1
V: TRBV7-3

DNA: TGTGCCAGCAGCTCGAGAGGAACTGAAGCTTTCTTT
CDR3: CASSSRGTEAFF
J: TRBJ1-1
size: few
D: -
V: TRBV6-6

DNA: TGTGCCAGCAGCAAAGCGCTAAGGAGCAGGGGGACAATCATGAACACTGAAGCTTTCTTT
CDR3: CASSKALRSRGTIMNTEAFF
J: TRBJ1-1
size: -
D: -
V: TRBV21-1

DNA: TGTGCCAGAAGCCCCGACAGAGACGTTCCAGTGGCGCAGTATTTT
CDR3: CARSPDRDVPVAQYF
J: TRBJ2-3
size: -
D: -
V: TRBV5-3

DNA: TGCAGCGTTGATAGGCGGACAGGTGGCAATGAGCAGTTCTTC
CDR3: CSVDRRTGGNEQFF
J: TRBJ2-1
size: -
D: TRBD1
V: TRBV29-1

DNA: TGTGCCAGCAGTTTTATTAGGGGGACAGGGACATACGAGCAGTACTTC
CDR3: CASSFIRGTGTYEQYF
J: TRBJ2-7
size: -
D: TRBD1
V: TRBV27